These T cell receptor beta chains were read from a single sample in a study of cytomegalovirus exposure and HLA in healthy donors. The table came from immunoSEQ multiplex PCR; TCRdb's copy has only in-frame clones and leaves some out. Of around 65,000 clones in the sample, more than 70% were seen once. The specimen sequenced was PBMCs. All receptors come from a man aged 45 to 65 in good health and CMV-seropositive. CDR3s include the opening cysteine and the closing phenylalanine or tryptophan. Each record gives: J gene, D gene, V gene, clone size, CDR3 protein, CDR3 DNA. The D gene is left open where the match is weak. Not all rows give a size; the values are once, few, many and, for expanded clones, a class.

>TRBJ2-6|NA|TRBV5-5|few
CASSLAGVTSGANVLTF
TGTGCCAGCAGCTTGGCGGGGGTGACTTCTGGGGCCAACGTCCTGACTTTC
>TRBJ1-1|NA|TRBV7-3|NA
CASSFRTANTEAFF
TGTGCCAGCAGCTTCCGGACAGCGAACACTGAAGCTTTCTTT
>TRBJ1-1|NA|TRBV30|NA
CAYTGFNTEAFF
TGTGCCTACACAGGGTTCAACACTGAAGCTTTCTTT
>TRBJ1-1|NA|TRBV15|NA
CATSRDTGNTEAFF
TGTGCCACCAGCAGAGATACGGGGAACACTGAAGCTTTCTTT
>TRBJ2-7|TRBD1|TRBV2|NA
CASCRQGEYEQYF
TGTGCCAGCTGCAGACAGGGGGAATACGAGCAGTACTTC
>TRBJ1-1|TRBD1|TRBV5-5|NA
CASSWGDRDDRGAFF
TGTGCCAGCAGCTGGGGGGACAGGGACGATCGAGGAGCTTTCTTT
>TRBJ2-1|TRBD2|TRBV27|NA
CASSLLAGEYYYNEQFF
TGTGCCAGCAGTCTGTTAGCGGGAGAATATTACTACAATGAGCAGTTCTTC
>TRBJ2-7|NA|TRBV29-1|NA
CSVEGRLYEQYF
TGCAGCGTTGAAGGTCGACTCTACGAGCAGTACTTC
>TRBJ1-5|NA|TRBV6-5|NA
CASSYSGAGQPQHF
TGTGCCAGCAGTTATTCAGGGGCCGGTCAGCCCCAGCATTTT
>TRBJ2-7|TRBD1|TRBV5-6|NA
CASSGTGVGYEQYF
TGTGCCAGCAGCGGGACAGGGGTGGGCTACGAGCAGTACTTC